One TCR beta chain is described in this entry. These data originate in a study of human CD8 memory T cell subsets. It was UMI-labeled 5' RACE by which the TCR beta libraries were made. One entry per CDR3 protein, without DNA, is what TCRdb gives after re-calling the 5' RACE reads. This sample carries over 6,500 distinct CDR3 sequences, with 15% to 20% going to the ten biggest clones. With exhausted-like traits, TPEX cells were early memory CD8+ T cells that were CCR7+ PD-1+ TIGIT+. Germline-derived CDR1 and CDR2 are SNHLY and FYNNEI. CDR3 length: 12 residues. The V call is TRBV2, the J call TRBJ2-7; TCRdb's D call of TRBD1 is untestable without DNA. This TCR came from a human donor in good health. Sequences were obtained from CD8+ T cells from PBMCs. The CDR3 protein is CASSPGTPEQYF.